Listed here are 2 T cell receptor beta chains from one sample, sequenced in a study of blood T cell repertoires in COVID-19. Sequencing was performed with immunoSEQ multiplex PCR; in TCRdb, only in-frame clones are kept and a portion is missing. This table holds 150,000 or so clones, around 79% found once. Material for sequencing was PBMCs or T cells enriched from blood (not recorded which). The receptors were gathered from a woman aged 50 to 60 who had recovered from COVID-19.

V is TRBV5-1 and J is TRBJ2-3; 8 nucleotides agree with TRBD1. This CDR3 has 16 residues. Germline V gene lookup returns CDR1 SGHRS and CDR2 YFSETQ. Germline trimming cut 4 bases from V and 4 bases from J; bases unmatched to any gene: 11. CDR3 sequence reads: CASSLAPGQVADTQYF. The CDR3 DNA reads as TGCGCCAGCAGCCTAGCCCCGGGACAGGTGGCAGATACGCAGTATTTT.

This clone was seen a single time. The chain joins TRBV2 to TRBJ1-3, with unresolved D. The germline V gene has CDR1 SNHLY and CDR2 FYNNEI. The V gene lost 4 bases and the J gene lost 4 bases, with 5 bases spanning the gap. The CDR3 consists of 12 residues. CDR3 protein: CASSASGNTIYF. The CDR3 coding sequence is TGTGCCAGCAGTGCCTCGGGAAACACCATATATTTT.